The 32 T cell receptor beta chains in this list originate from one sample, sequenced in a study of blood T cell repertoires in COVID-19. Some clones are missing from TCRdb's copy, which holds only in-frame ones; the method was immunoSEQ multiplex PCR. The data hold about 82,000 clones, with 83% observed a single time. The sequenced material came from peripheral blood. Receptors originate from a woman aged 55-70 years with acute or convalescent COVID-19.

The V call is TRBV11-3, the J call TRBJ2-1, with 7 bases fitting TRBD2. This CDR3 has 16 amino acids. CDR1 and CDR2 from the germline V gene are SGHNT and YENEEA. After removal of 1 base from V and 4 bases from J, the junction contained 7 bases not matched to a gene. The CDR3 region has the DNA TGTGCCAGCAGCTTAGGGCGGGAGAGCAAATACAATGAGCAGTTCTTC. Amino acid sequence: CASSLGRESKYNEQFF.

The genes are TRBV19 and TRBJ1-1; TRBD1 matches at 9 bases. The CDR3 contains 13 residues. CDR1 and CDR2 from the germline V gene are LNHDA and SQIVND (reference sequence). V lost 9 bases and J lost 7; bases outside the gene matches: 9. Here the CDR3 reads CASTGTGWGEAFF. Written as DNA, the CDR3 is TGTGCCAGCACTGGGACAGGGTGGGGTGAAGCTTTCTTT.

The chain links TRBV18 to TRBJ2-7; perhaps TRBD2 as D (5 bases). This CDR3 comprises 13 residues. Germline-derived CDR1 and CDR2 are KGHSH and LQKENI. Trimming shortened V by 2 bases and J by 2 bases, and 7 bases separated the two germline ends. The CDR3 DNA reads TGTGCCAGCTCACCAGGGAGCACCTACGAGCAGTACTTC. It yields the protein CASSPGSTYEQYF.

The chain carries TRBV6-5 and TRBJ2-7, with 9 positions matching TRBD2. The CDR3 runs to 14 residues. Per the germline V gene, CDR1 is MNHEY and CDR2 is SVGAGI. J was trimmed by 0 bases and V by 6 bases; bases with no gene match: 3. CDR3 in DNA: TGTGCCAGCAGCAGCGGGGGGTTCTCCTACGAGCAGTACTTC. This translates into CASSSGGFSYEQYF.

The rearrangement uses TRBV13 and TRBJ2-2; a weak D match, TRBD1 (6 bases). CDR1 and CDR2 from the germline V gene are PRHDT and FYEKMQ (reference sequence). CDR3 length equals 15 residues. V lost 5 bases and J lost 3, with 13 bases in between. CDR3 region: CASSLRTVHTGELFF. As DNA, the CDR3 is TGTGCCAGCAGCCTTCGGACAGTCCACACCGGGGAGCTGTTTTTT.

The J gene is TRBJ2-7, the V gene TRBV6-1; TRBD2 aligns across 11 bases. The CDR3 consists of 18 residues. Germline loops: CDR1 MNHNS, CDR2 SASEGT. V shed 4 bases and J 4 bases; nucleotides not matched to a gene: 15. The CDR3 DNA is TGTGCCAGCAGTGGGGCAACTGGTTTGGTAGCGGGAGGGTACGAGCAGTACTTC. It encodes CASSGATGLVAGGYEQYF.

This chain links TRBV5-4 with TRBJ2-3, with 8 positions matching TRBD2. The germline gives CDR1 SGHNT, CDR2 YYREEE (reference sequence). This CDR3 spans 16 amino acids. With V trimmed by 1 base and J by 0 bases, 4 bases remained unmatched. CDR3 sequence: CASSLRTSGSTDTQYF. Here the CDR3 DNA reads TGTGCCAGCAGCTTGAGAACTAGCGGAAGCACAGATACGCAGTATTTT.

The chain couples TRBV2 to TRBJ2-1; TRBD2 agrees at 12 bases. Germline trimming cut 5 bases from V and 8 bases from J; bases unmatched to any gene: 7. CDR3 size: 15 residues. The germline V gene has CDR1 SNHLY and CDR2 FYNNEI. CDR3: CASSLTSGSFYEQFF. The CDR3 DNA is TGTGCCAGCAGTCTGACTAGCGGGAGTTTTTATGAGCAGTTCTTC.

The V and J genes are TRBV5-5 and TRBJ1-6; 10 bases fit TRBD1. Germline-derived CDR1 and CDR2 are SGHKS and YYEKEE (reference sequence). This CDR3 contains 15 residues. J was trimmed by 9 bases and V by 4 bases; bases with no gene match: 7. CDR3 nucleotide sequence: TGTGCCAGCAGCGTTCAGACAGGGGGCCGTTCACCCCTCCACTTT. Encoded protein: CASSVQTGGRSPLHF.

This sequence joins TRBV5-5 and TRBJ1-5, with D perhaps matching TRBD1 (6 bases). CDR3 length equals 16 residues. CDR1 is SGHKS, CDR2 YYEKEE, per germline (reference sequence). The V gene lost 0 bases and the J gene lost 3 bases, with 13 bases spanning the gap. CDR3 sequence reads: CASSLDTGGANQPQHF. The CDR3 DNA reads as TGTGCCAGCAGCTTGGATACGGGGGGGGCCAATCAGCCCCAGCATTTT. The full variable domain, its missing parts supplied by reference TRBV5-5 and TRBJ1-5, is DAGVTQSPTHLIKTRGQQVTLRCSPISGHKSVSWYQQVLGQGPQFIFQYYEKEERGRGNFPDRFSARQFPNYSSELNVNALLLGDSALYLCASSLDTGGANQPQHFGDGTRLSIL.

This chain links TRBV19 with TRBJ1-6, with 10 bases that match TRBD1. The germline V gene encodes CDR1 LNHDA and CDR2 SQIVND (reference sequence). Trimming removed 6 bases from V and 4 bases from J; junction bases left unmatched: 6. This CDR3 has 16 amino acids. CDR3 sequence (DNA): TGTGCCAGTAGCCAGACAGGGGGCATTTATAATTCACCCCTCCACTTT. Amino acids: CASSQTGGIYNSPLHF.

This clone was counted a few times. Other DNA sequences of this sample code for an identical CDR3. The CDR3 reads CASSSGLANEQFF. CDR3 DNA sequence: TGTGCCAGCAGCTCGGGACTAGCAAATGAGCAGTTCTTC. This chain connects TRBV11-3 to TRBJ2-1; TRBD2 aligns across 9 bases. V gave up 4 bases and J gave up 7 bases; unmatched junction bases: 2. Germline V gives CDR1 SGHNT, CDR2 YENEEA. The CDR3 spans 13 residues.

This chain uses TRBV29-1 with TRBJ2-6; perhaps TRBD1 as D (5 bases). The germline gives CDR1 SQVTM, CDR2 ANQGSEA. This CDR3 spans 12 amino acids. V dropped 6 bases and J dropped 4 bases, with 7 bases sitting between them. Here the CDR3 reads CSVRQGANVLTF. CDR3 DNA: TGCAGCGTACGACAGGGGGCCAACGTCCTGACTTTC.

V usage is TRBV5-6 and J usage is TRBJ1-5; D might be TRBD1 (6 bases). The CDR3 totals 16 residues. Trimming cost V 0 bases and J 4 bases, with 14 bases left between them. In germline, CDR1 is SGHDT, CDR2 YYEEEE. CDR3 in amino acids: CASSLGGQGLNQPQHF. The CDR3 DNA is TGTGCCAGCAGCTTGGGGGGGCAGGGCCTGAATCAGCCCCAGCATTTT.

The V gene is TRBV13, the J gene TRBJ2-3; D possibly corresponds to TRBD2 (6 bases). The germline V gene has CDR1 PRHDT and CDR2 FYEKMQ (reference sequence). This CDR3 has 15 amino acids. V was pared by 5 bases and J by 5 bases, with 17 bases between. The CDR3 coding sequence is TGTGCCAGCAGCCGGCTGCTAGCGAGGGGAGATACGCAGTATTTT. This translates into CASSRLLARGDTQYF.

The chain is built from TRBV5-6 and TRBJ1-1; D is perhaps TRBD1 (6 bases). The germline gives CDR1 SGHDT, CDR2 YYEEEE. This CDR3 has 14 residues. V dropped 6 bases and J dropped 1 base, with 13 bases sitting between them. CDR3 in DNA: TGTGCCAGCAACCCACAGGGACGGAACACTGAAGCTTTCTTT. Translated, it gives CASNPQGRNTEAFF.

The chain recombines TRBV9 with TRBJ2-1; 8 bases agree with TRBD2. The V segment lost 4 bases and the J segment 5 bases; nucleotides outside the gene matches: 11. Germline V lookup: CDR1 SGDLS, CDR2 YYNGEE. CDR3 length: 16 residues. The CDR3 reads CASSRAGGAGHNEQFF. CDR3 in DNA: TGTGCCAGCAGCCGAGCCGGGGGGGCGGGGCACAATGAGCAGTTCTTC.

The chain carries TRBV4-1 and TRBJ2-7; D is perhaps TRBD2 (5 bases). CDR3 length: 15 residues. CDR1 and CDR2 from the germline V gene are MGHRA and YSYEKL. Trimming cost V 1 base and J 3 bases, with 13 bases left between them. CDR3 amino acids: CASSQVTGTFYEQYF. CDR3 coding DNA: TGCGCCAGCAGCCAAGTCACGGGAACTTTCTACGAGCAGTACTTC.

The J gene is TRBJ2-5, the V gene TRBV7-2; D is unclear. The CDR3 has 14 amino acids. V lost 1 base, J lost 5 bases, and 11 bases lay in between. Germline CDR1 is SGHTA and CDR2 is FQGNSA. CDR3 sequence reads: CASSLDVVMETQYF. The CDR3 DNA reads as TGTGCCAGCAGCTTAGATGTAGTGATGGAGACCCAGTACTTC.

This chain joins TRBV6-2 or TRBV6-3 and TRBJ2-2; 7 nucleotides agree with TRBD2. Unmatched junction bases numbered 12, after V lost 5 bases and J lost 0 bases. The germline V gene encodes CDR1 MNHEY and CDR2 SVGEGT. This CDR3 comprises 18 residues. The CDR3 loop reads CASSTPGGRGTNTGELFF. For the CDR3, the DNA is TGTGCCAGCAGTACCCCCGGGGGGAGAGGCACGAACACCGGGGAGCTGTTTTTT.

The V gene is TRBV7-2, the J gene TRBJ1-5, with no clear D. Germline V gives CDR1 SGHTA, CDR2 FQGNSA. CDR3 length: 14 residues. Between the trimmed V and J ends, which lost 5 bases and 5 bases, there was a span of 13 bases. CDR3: CASSLKTSDQPQHF. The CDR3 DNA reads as TGTGCCAGCAGCCTCAAAACGTCGGATCAGCCCCAGCATTTT.

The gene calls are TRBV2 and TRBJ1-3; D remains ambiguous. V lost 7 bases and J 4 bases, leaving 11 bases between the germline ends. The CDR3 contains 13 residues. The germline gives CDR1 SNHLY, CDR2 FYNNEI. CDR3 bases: TGTGCCAGCATCCGGAGAGTAGGAAACACCATATATTTT. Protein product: CASIRRVGNTIYF.

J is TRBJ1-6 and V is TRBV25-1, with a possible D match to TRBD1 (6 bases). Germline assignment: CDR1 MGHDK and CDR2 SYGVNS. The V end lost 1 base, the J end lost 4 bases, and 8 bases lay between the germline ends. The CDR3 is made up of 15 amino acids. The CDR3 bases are TGTGCCAGCAGTGAATGGGACACTTATAATTCACCCCTCCACTTT. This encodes CASSEWDTYNSPLHF. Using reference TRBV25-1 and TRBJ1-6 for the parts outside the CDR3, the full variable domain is EADIYQTPRYLVIGTGKKITLECSQTMGHDKMYWYQQDPGMELHLIHYSYGVNSTEKGDLSSESTVSRIRTEHFPLTLESARPSHTSQYLCASSEWDTYNSPLHFGNGTRLTVT.

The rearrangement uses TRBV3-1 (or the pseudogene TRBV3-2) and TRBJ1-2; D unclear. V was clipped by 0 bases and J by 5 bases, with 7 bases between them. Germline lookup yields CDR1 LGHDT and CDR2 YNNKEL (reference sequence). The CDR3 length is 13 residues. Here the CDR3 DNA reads TGTGCCAGCAGCCAAGAGAGCAAATATGGCTACACCTTC. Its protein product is CASSQESKYGYTF.

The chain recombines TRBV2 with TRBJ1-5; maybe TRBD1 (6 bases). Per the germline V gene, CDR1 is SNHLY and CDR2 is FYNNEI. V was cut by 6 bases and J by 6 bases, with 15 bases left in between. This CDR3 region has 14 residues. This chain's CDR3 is CASSQQGSGQPQHF. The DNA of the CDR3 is TGTGCCAGCAGCCAGCAGGGGTCAGGTCAGCCCCAGCATTTT.

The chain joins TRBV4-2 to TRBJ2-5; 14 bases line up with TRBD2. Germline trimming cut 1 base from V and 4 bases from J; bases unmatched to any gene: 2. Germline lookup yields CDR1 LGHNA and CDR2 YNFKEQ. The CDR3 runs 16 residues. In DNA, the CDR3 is TGTGCCAGCAGCCAAGGACTAGCGGGGGGGCGAGAGACCCAGTACTTC. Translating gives CASSQGLAGGRETQYF.

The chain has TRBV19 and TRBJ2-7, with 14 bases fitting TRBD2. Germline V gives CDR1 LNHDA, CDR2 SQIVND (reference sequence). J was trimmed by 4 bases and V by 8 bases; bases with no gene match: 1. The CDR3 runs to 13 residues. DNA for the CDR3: TGTGCCAGTCGGACTAGCGGGAGGTACGAGCAGTACTTC. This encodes CASRTSGRYEQYF.

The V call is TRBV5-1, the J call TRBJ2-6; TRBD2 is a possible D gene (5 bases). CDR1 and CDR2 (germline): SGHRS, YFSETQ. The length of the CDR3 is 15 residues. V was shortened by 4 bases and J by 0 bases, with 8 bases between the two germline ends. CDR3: CASSEAGSGANVLTF. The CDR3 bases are TGCGCCAGCAGCGAGGCGGGCTCTGGGGCCAACGTCCTGACTTTC.

This CDR3 is CASSEPPPGVSNQPQHF. The CDR3 DNA reads TGTGCCAGCAGTGAACCCCCCCCAGGGGTTAGCAATCAGCCCCAGCATTTT. The J gene is TRBJ1-5, the V gene TRBV6-1; D may be TRBD1 (6 bases). CDR1 is MNHNS, CDR2 SASEGT, per germline. The CDR3 consists of 17 residues. V was cut by 2 bases and J by 0 bases, with 14 bases left in between.

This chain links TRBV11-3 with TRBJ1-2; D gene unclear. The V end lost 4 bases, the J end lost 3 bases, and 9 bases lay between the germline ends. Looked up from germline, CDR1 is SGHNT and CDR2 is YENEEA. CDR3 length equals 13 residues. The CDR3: CASSSGAYYGYTF. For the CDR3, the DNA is TGTGCCAGCAGCTCCGGAGCTTACTATGGCTACACCTTC.

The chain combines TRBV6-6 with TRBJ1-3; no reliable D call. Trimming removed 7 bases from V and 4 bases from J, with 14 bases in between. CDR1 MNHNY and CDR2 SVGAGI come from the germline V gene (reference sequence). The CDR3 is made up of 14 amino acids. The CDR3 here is CASTPGFGGNTIYF. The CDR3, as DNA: TGTGCCAGCACCCCGGGTTTCGGAGGAAACACCATATATTTT.

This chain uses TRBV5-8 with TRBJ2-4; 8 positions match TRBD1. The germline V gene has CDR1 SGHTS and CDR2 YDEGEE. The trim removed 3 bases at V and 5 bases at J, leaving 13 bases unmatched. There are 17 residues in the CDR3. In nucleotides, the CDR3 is TGTGCCAGCAGCTCATCCCCACCCGACAGGGGAGAAAACATTCAGTACTTC. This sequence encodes CASSSSPPDRGENIQYF.